This T cell receptor beta chain was sequenced for a study of blood T cells in healthy people across ages. Regarding the study as a whole: The study found more naive CD4+ cells and higher diversity in long-lived than aged donors. In these data, TCR beta diversity tracked strongly with naive T cell percentage.

Using a J-beta primer mix together with a sample-barcoded 5' primer, a second PCR was run for roughly 7 to 11 cycles. TCRdb reanalysed the 5' RACE reads using MiXCR and keeps one entry per CDR3 protein. The data show under 800,000 distinct CDR3 sequences, with roughly 21% seen just once and 3.5% to 4% held by the top ten. The CDR3 contains 15 residues. Germline CDR1 reads SGDLS; CDR2 reads YYNGEE. The V gene lost 0 bases and the J gene lost 8 bases, with 14 bases spanning the gap. Healthy individuals of Caucasian origin from Russia, aged about 6 to 100, served as donors. A remark on this clonotype: Its antigen remains unknown.

The chain links TRBV9 to TRBJ1-4; D perhaps matches TRBD1 (5 bases). Input material: blood. This receptor was identified in a man in his 70s in good health. Written as DNA, the CDR3 is TGTGCCAGCAGCGTAGACGGTCAGGGTGACGAAAAACTGTTTTTT. Protein sequence: CASSVDGQGDEKLFF. Using reference TRBV9 and TRBJ1-4 for the parts outside the CDR3, the full variable domain is DSGVTQTPKHLITATGQRVTLRCSPRSGDLSVYWYQQSLDQGLQFLIQYYNGEERAKGNILERFSAQQFPDLHSELNLSSLELGDSALYFCASSVDGQGDEKLFFGSGTQLSVL.